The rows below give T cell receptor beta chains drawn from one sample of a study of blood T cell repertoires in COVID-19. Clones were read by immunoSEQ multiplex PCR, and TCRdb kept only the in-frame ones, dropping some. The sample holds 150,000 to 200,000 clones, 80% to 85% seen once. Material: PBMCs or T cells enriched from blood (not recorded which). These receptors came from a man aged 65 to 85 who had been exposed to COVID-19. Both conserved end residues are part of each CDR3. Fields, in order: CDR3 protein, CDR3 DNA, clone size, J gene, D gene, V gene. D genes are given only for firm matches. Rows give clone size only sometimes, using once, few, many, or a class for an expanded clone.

cdr3_aa: CASSLLTGNTEAFF
cdr3_nt: TGTGCCAGCAGCCTCTTGACAGGGAACACTGAAGCTTTCTTT
clone_size: few
j_call: TRBJ1-1
d_call: .
v_call: TRBV14

cdr3_aa: CASKGPGTDYTEQFF
cdr3_nt: TGTGCCTCTAAAGGGCCCGGGACGGACTACACTGAGCAGTTCTTC
clone_size: .
j_call: TRBJ2-1
d_call: .
v_call: TRBV5-4

cdr3_aa: CASSQVGLGTIYF
cdr3_nt: TGTGCCAGCAGCCAAGTTGGGCTGGGCACCATATATTTT
clone_size: once
j_call: TRBJ1-3
d_call: .
v_call: TRBV3-1/TRBV3-2

cdr3_aa: CASRADGGTGNQPQHF
cdr3_nt: TGTGCCAGTAGGGCGGATGGGGGCACAGGCAATCAGCCCCAGCATTTT
clone_size: .
j_call: TRBJ1-5
d_call: .
v_call: TRBV19

cdr3_aa: CASRPSSGQGYEQYF
cdr3_nt: TGTGCCAGCAGGCCTTCCTCGGGACAGGGATACGAGCAGTACTTC
clone_size: .
j_call: TRBJ2-7
d_call: TRBD1
v_call: TRBV28

cdr3_aa: CASSPLATGSGGYTF
cdr3_nt: TGTGCCAGCAGTCCTCTTGCCACAGGGAGCGGTGGCTACACCTTC
clone_size: .
j_call: TRBJ1-2
d_call: .
v_call: TRBV2

cdr3_aa: CASRWDRGYGYTF
cdr3_nt: TGTGCAAGTCGCTGGGACAGGGGCTATGGCTACACCTTC
clone_size: .
j_call: TRBJ1-2
d_call: .
v_call: TRBV12-2

cdr3_aa: CASSQLVNYGYTF
cdr3_nt: TGTGCCAGCAGCCAACTGGTCAACTATGGCTACACCTTC
clone_size: .
j_call: TRBJ1-2
d_call: .
v_call: TRBV12-3/TRBV12-4

cdr3_aa: CASSLSFVLADSGANVLTF
cdr3_nt: TGTGCCAGCAGCTTAAGTTTCGTACTAGCGGACTCTGGGGCCAACGTCCTGACTTTC
clone_size: .
j_call: TRBJ2-6
d_call: TRBD2
v_call: TRBV7-9

cdr3_aa: CASSNVRGHGYTF
cdr3_nt: TGTGCCAGCAGTAACGTCAGGGGACATGGCTACACCTTC
clone_size: .
j_call: TRBJ1-2
d_call: .
v_call: TRBV6-5

cdr3_aa: CATSDPASTGQETQYF
cdr3_nt: TGTGCCACCAGTGATCCTGCATCGACAGGCCAAGAGACCCAGTACTTC
clone_size: few
j_call: TRBJ2-5
d_call: .
v_call: TRBV24-1

cdr3_aa: CASSSLRTEAFF
cdr3_nt: TGTGCCAGCAGCTCGTTGCGCACTGAAGCTTTCTTT
clone_size: .
j_call: TRBJ1-1
d_call: .
v_call: TRBV5-6

cdr3_aa: CASSLQSNTEAFF
cdr3_nt: TGTGCCAGCAGTTTACAGTCGAACACTGAAGCTTTCTTT
clone_size: .
j_call: TRBJ1-1
d_call: .
v_call: TRBV12-3/TRBV12-4

cdr3_aa: CASGYGTARTYEQYF
cdr3_nt: TGTGCTAGTGGTTACGGGACAGCCCGAACCTACGAGCAGTACTTC
clone_size: .
j_call: TRBJ2-7
d_call: TRBD1
v_call: TRBV12-5

cdr3_aa: CASSLRWDRVTSGNTIYF
cdr3_nt: TGTGCCAGCAGCTTAAGGTGGGACAGGGTAACATCTGGAAACACCATATATTTT
clone_size: .
j_call: TRBJ1-3
d_call: TRBD1
v_call: TRBV7-6

cdr3_aa: CASSGASGRATDTQYF
cdr3_nt: TGTGCCAGCAGCGGGGCTAGCGGGAGGGCGACAGATACGCAGTATTTT
clone_size: .
j_call: TRBJ2-3
d_call: TRBD2
v_call: TRBV5-4

cdr3_aa: CASSVGVAETQYF
cdr3_nt: TGTGCCAGCAGCGTAGGGGTAGCAGAGACCCAGTACTTC
clone_size: .
j_call: TRBJ2-5
d_call: .
v_call: TRBV9

cdr3_aa: CASSTNTEAFF
cdr3_nt: TGCGCCAGCAGCACTAACACTGAAGCTTTCTTT
clone_size: .
j_call: TRBJ1-1
d_call: .
v_call: TRBV5-1

cdr3_aa: CASSPSSGGLTDTQYF
cdr3_nt: TGTGCCAGCTCCCCTTCGAGCGGGGGGCTCACAGATACGCAGTATTTT
clone_size: .
j_call: TRBJ2-3
d_call: TRBD2
v_call: TRBV18

cdr3_aa: CATSGTGLAEQFF
cdr3_nt: TGTGCCACCAGTGGGACAGGGTTAGCTGAGCAGTTCTTC
clone_size: .
j_call: TRBJ2-1
d_call: TRBD1
v_call: TRBV24-1

cdr3_aa: CASSQGRGGTEAFF
cdr3_nt: TGTGCCAGCAGCCAAGGGAGGGGGGGCACTGAAGCTTTCTTT
clone_size: .
j_call: TRBJ1-1
d_call: .
v_call: TRBV3-1/TRBV3-2

cdr3_aa: CASSLEGAWNTGELFF
cdr3_nt: TGTGCCAGCAGCTTGGAGGGGGCTTGGAACACCGGGGAGCTGTTTTTT
clone_size: .
j_call: TRBJ2-2
d_call: TRBD1
v_call: TRBV5-5

cdr3_aa: CASRWTGDEKLFF
cdr3_nt: TGCGCCAGCAGGTGGACAGGGGATGAAAAACTGTTTTTT
clone_size: .
j_call: TRBJ1-4
d_call: TRBD1
v_call: TRBV5-1

cdr3_aa: CASGRGRATEAFF
cdr3_nt: TGTGCCAGCGGGAGGGGTCGAGCCACTGAAGCTTTCTTT
clone_size: .
j_call: TRBJ1-1
d_call: .
v_call: TRBV2

cdr3_aa: CASSSQLAGVADTQYF
cdr3_nt: TGTGCCAGCAGTTCGCAACTAGCGGGAGTCGCAGATACGCAGTATTTT
clone_size: .
j_call: TRBJ2-3
d_call: TRBD2
v_call: TRBV27

cdr3_aa: CASSIQGNYGYTF
cdr3_nt: TGTGCCAGCAGCATACAGGGTAACTATGGCTACACCTTC
clone_size: once
j_call: TRBJ1-2
d_call: .
v_call: TRBV21-1

cdr3_aa: CASSDSLAGGRNEQFF
cdr3_nt: TGTGCCAGCAGTGACTCTCTAGCGGGGGGGCGTAATGAGCAGTTCTTC
clone_size: .
j_call: TRBJ2-1
d_call: TRBD2
v_call: TRBV6-4

cdr3_aa: CAISQGRGSYQPQHF
cdr3_nt: TGTGCCATTTCCCAGGGCAGGGGAAGCTATCAGCCCCAGCATTTT
clone_size: .
j_call: TRBJ1-5
d_call: .
v_call: TRBV6-1

cdr3_aa: CASSGSGTSQETQYF
cdr3_nt: TGCGCCAGCAGCGGCTCAGGGACTAGTCAAGAGACCCAGTACTTC
clone_size: .
j_call: TRBJ2-5
d_call: TRBD2
v_call: TRBV5-1

cdr3_aa: CASSPPGAGEETQYF
cdr3_nt: TGTGCCAGTAGTCCGCCTGGGGCGGGGGAAGAGACCCAGTACTTC
clone_size: .
j_call: TRBJ2-5
d_call: TRBD2
v_call: TRBV19

cdr3_aa: CASSQDSYEQYF
cdr3_nt: TGTGCCAGCAGCCAGGACAGCTACGAGCAGTACTTC
clone_size: .
j_call: TRBJ2-7
d_call: .
v_call: TRBV12-3/TRBV12-4